This T cell receptor (beta chain) stems from a study of blood T cell repertoires in COVID-19. Trimming took 6 bases from V and 7 from J; bases not matched to a gene: 7. Germline CDR1 is SNHLY and CDR2 is FYNNEI. CDR3 length: 15 amino acids. Per the authors' pipeline: Counts of nucleated cells, estimated from reference gene primer amplification, were obtained. Measured with immunoSEQ multiplex PCR; TCRdb has only the in-frame clones, and not every one. V, J and clone size derive from that table, while D and trimming were established from the DNA sequence. The sample includes 180,000 or so clones, about 90% of them seen just once. The count of this clone is one.

The TCR comes from a human donor with acute COVID-19. The donor label of this sample is uncertain. The chain combines TRBV2 with TRBJ2-3, with 13 bases lining up with TRBD2. Sequencing used PBMCs or T cells enriched from blood (not recorded which). The CDR3 DNA sequence: TGTGCCAGCAGCGGGAAACTAGCGGGGGGGCATACGCAGTATTTT. Encoded protein: CASSGKLAGGHTQYF.